These T cell receptor beta chains were read from a single sample in a study of blood T cell repertoires in COVID-19. Profiled with immunoSEQ multiplex PCR; TCRdb holds only in-frame clones, not every one. The profile shows around 300,000 clones, around nine tenths of them singletons. Sequencing was carried out using PBMCs or T cells enriched from blood (not recorded which). All receptors come from a woman aged 60 to 75 who had recovered from COVID-19. CDR3s include the opening cysteine and the closing phenylalanine or tryptophan. Each record gives: CDR3 DNA, CDR3 protein, D gene, J gene, clone size, V gene. A D gene is named only where the DNA matches it firmly. Not all rows give a size; the values are once, few, many and, for expanded clones, a class.

CDR3 DNA: TGTGCCAGCAGCTTAGCGGGGGTACAAGAGACCCAGTACTTC; CDR3 protein: CASSLAGVQETQYF; D gene: .; J gene: TRBJ2-5; clone size: .; V gene: TRBV11-2
CDR3 DNA: TGTGCCAGTAGTATGGCCAGGGCAATTAATCAGCCCCAGCATTTT; CDR3 protein: CASSMARAINQPQHF; D gene: .; J gene: TRBJ1-5; clone size: .; V gene: TRBV19
CDR3 DNA: TGTGCCAGCAGTTACCCTAGCGGGAGCCTAAACAATGAGCAGTTCTTC; CDR3 protein: CASSYPSGSLNNEQFF; D gene: TRBD2; J gene: TRBJ2-1; clone size: .; V gene: TRBV6-5
CDR3 DNA: TGTGCCAGCAGTACACAGGGGGCGAATTCACCCCTCCACTTT; CDR3 protein: CASSTQGANSPLHF; D gene: TRBD1; J gene: TRBJ1-6; clone size: .; V gene: TRBV6-5
CDR3 DNA: TGTGCCAGCTTCCGCAGGGGGTTAGGGACAGATACGCAGTATTTT; CDR3 protein: CASFRRGLGTDTQYF; D gene: .; J gene: TRBJ2-3; clone size: .; V gene: TRBV21-1
CDR3 DNA: TGTGCCAGCACCGGGGGAGATGAGCAGTTCTTC; CDR3 protein: CASTGGDEQFF; D gene: .; J gene: TRBJ2-1; clone size: .; V gene: TRBV27
CDR3 DNA: TGTGCCAGCACGCTACAGGGTAGGGGTCAGCCCCAGCATTTT; CDR3 protein: CASTLQGRGQPQHF; D gene: .; J gene: TRBJ1-5; clone size: .; V gene: TRBV28
CDR3 DNA: TGTGCCAGCAGTTATGGCAGGGGAGTTGGTGGCTACACCTTC; CDR3 protein: CASSYGRGVGGYTF; D gene: .; J gene: TRBJ1-2; clone size: .; V gene: TRBV6-5
CDR3 DNA: TGTGCCAGCAGCGAACCCGGACTAGCGGGGAAGGAGACCCAGTACTTC; CDR3 protein: CASSEPGLAGKETQYF; D gene: TRBD2; J gene: TRBJ2-5; clone size: once; V gene: TRBV7-6
CDR3 DNA: TGTGCCAGCAGTTTATGGGGGACAGGGGATAATGTAAAACTGTTTTTT; CDR3 protein: CASSLWGTGDNVKLFF; D gene: TRBD1; J gene: TRBJ1-4; clone size: .; V gene: TRBV28
CDR3 DNA: TGTGCCATCAGTGAGTCTATGGGCACCTCTGGGGCCAACGTCCTGACTTTC; CDR3 protein: CAISESMGTSGANVLTF; D gene: .; J gene: TRBJ2-6; clone size: .; V gene: TRBV10-3
CDR3 DNA: TGTGCCAGCAGATTCCTGGGACAGGACACTGAAGCTTTCTTT; CDR3 protein: CASRFLGQDTEAFF; D gene: TRBD1; J gene: TRBJ1-1; clone size: .; V gene: TRBV28
CDR3 DNA: TGTGCCAGCAGGCCCGGGAGTTCTGATGGCTACACCTTC; CDR3 protein: CASRPGSSDGYTF; D gene: .; J gene: TRBJ1-2; clone size: .; V gene: TRBV6-5